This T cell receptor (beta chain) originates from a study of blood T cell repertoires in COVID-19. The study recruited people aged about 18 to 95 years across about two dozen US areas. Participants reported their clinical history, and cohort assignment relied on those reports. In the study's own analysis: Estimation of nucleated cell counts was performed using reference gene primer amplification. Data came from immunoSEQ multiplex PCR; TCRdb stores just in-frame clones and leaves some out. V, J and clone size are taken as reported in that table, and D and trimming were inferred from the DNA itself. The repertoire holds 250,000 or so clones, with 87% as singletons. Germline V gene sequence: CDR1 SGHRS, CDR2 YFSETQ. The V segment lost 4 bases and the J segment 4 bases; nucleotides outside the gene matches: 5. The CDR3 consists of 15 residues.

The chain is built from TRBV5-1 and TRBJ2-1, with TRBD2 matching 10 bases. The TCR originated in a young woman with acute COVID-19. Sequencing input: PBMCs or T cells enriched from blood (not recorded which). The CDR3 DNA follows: TGCGCCAGCAGCCATATAGCGGGGGGATACAATGAGCAGTTCTTC. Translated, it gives CASSHIAGGYNEQFF.